Sequencing of this TCR beta chain was carried out in a study of blood T cell repertoires in COVID-19. The germline V gene encodes CDR1 SNHLY and CDR2 FYNNEI. The junction had 8 bases not matched to a gene; V was cut back by 2 bases and J by 6 bases. The CDR3 is 16 residues long. Repertoires were generated with immunoSEQ multiplex PCR, while TCRdb's copy carries only in-frame clones and drops some. There are 250,000 to 300,000 clones in the sample; around 82% occur only once, and roughly 5.7% lies in the top ten. The J gene is TRBJ1-4, the V gene TRBV2; 8 bases map to TRBD1. The clonotype originates from a man at least 80 years old with acute or convalescent COVID-19. Sequenced material: peripheral blood. CDR3 region: CASSERTGSKDEKLFF. The CDR3 bases are TGTGCCAGCAGTGAAAGGACAGGGTCCAAGGATGAAAAACTGTTTTTT.